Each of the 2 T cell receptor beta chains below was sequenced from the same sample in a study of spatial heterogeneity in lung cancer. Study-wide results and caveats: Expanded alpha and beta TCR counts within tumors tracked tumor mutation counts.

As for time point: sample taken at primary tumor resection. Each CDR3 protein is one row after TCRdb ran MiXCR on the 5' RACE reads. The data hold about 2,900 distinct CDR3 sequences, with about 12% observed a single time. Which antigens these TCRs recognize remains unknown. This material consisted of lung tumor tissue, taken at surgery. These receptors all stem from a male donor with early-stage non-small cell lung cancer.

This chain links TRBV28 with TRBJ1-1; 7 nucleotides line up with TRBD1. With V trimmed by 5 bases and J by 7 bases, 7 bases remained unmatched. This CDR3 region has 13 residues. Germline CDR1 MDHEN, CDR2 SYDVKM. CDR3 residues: CASSATGDFEAFF. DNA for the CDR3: TGTGCCAGCAGTGCCACAGGGGACTTTGAAGCTTTCTTT.

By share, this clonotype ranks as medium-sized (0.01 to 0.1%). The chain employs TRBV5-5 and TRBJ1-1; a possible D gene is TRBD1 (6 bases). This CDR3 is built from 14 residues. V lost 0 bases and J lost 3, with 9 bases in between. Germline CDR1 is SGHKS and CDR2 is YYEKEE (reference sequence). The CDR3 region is CASSLAQGYTEAFF. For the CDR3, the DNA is TGTGCCAGCAGCTTGGCACAGGGATACACTGAAGCTTTCTTT. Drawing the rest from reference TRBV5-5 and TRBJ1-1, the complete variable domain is DAGVTQSPTHLIKTRGQQVTLRCSPISGHKSVSWYQQVLGQGPQFIFQYYEKEERGRGNFPDRFSARQFPNYSSELNVNALLLGDSALYLCASSLAQGYTEAFFGQGTRLTVV.